Listed below are T cell receptor beta chains from one sample, sequenced in a study of early T cells in non-severe SARS-CoV-2 infection. A single record per CDR3 protein comes from TCRdb applying MiXCR to the 5' RACE reads. The data contain over 50,000 distinct CDR3 sequences, 8.5% to 9.5% of them singletons. The specimen was whole blood. The receptors come from an adult who was a healthcare worker with PCR-confirmed SARS-CoV-2 infection or an uninfected control (not recorded which). Each CDR3 is given with its conserved first and last residue. The order of the fields is J gene, D gene, clone size, V gene, CDR3 DNA, CDR3 protein. The D gene is left open where the match is weak. Not every row has a clone size; where given, it reads once, few, many or a size class.

>TRBJ1-2|NA|NA|TRBV5-1
TGCGCCAGCAGCTTGGAGGGGACATACCTGAGCTATGGCTACACCTTC
CASSLEGTYLSYGYTF
>TRBJ2-3|NA|few|TRBV29-1
TGCAGCGGCCTCCGGCTTCAAAGTACAGATACGCAGTATTTT
CSGLRLQSTDTQYF
>TRBJ1-1|NA|many|TRBV5-1
TGCGCCAGCAGATATAGGCGGGGGAACACTGAAGCTTTCTTT
CASRYRRGNTEAFF
>TRBJ1-2|NA|NA|TRBV28
TGTGCCAGCAGTGTGTGGCGAAACTCCTATGGCTACACCTTC
CASSVWRNSYGYTF
>TRBJ2-1|TRBD1|few|TRBV19
TGTGCCAGCACAATGATGGGACAGGCGGTAAATGAGCAGTTCTTC
CASTMMGQAVNEQFF
>TRBJ1-5|NA|many|TRBV30
TGTGCCTGGAGTCTCTCCAAGAGCCAGCCCCAGCATTTT
CAWSLSKSQPQHF
>TRBJ1-6|NA|NA|TRBV12-3/TRBV12-4
TGTGCCAGCAGCCAGGGGTTGTTTTCACCCCTCCACTTT
CASSQGLFSPLHF
>TRBJ1-1|TRBD1|few|TRBV18
TGTGCCAGCTCAACAAGGGCCAGGGGGCTTAACACTGAAGCTTTCTTT
CASSTRARGLNTEAFF
>TRBJ1-2|NA|many|TRBV5-1
TGCGCCAGCAGCTTGCAGGGTACCTATGGCTACACCTTC
CASSLQGTYGYTF
>TRBJ1-5|NA|few|TRBV2
TGTGCCAGCAGGGGGGGCGTTAGCAATCAGCCCCAGCATTTT
CASRGGVSNQPQHF
>TRBJ2-3|NA|many|TRBV18
TGTGCCAGCTCACCACGTGGTCAGAAAACAGATACGCAGTATTTT
CASSPRGQKTDTQYF
>TRBJ1-4|TRBD1|NA|TRBV18
TGTGCCAGCTCAGAGACAGGGCCCTCGCCTGAAAAACTGTTTTTT
CASSETGPSPEKLFF
>TRBJ1-1|NA|few|TRBV7-8
TGTGCCAGCAGCTCCACAGGGACGAGCACTGAAGCTTTCTTT
CASSSTGTSTEAFF
>TRBJ1-1|NA|many|TRBV2
TGTGCCAGGGGGGACCAAAGGGACACTGAAGCTTTCTTT
CARGDQRDTEAFF
>TRBJ1-5|NA|NA|TRBV19
TGTGCCAGTAGTATGTTCGGTCAGCCCCAGCATTTT
CASSMFGQPQHF
>TRBJ1-1|TRBD1|NA|TRBV6-6
TGTGCCAGCAGGCAGGGGGGTAACACTGAAGCTTTCTTT
CASRQGGNTEAFF
>TRBJ1-1|NA|few|TRBV5-3
TGTGCCAGAAGTTTAAAGAACACTGAAGCTTTCTTT
CARSLKNTEAFF
>TRBJ2-3|NA|many|TRBV5-8
TGTGCCAGCAGCTGGAAGCCCCTCGCCTTATTAGACCCACGCACAGATACGCAGTATTTT
CASSWKPLALLDPRTDTQYF
>TRBJ2-2|TRBD2|few|TRBV12-3/TRBV12-4
TGTGCCAGCAGGGGGACTAGCGCTAACACCGGGGAGCTGTTTTTT
CASRGTSANTGELFF
>TRBJ2-2|TRBD2|NA|TRBV20-1
TGCAGTGCTAGAGTTCTAGCGGGGGACTACACCGGGGAGCTGTTTTTT
CSARVLAGDYTGELFF
>TRBJ1-1|NA|few|TRBV5-6
TGTGCCAGCAGCCAACAGGATGTTACTGAAGCTTTCTTT
CASSQQDVTEAFF
>TRBJ2-3|NA|many|TRBV5-5
TGTGCCAGCAGCTCGGCGGTCACAGATCATTCTAGCACAGATACGCAGTATTTT
CASSSAVTDHSSTDTQYF
>TRBJ2-1|TRBD1|NA|TRBV29-1
TGCAGCGCCCGAACAGGGGGCTACAATGAGCAGTTCTTC
CSARTGGYNEQFF
>TRBJ2-3|TRBD2|NA|TRBV4-1
TGCGCCAGCAGCCAAGAATTCCTAGCGGCTACAGATACGCAGTATTTT
CASSQEFLAATDTQYF
>TRBJ2-2|NA|few|TRBV11-3
TGTGCCAGCAGCCCCCTCGGGGGTTGGGGAAACACCGGGGAGCTGTTTTTT
CASSPLGGWGNTGELFF
>TRBJ1-2|NA|many|TRBV28
TGTGCCAGCAGTTCTCCAGGGAGAGCTAACTATGGCTACACCTTC
CASSSPGRANYGYTF
>TRBJ1-5|TRBD1|NA|TRBV15
TGTGCCACCAGCGGCGAATTGGGACAGTACAATCAGCCCCAGCATTTT
CATSGELGQYNQPQHF
>TRBJ2-5|NA|NA|TRBV12-3/TRBV12-4
TGTGCCAGCAGCCTTAAAGGAGAGACCCAGTACTTC
CASSLKGETQYF
>TRBJ1-1|NA|few|TRBV5-1
TGCGCCAGCAGCTTAGGGACGCTACTGAACACTGAAGCTTTCTTT
CASSLGTLLNTEAFF
>TRBJ2-1|TRBD2|few|TRBV3-1
TGTGCCAGCGCCCCCGAGCGGGGTCGGTACAATGAGCAGTTCTTC
CASAPERGRYNEQFF
>TRBJ2-4|NA|many|TRBV20-1
TGCAGTGCTAGCCGAACTGACCCGGGGATAGCCAAAAACATTCAGTACTTC
CSASRTDPGIAKNIQYF
>TRBJ2-5|NA|few|TRBV30
TGTGCCTGGAGTGTGGGACTTAATGGGGAGACCCAGTACTTC
CAWSVGLNGETQYF
>TRBJ2-5|NA|NA|TRBV2
TGTGCCAGCAGTGTCTGGACAGAAGAGACCCAGTACTTC
CASSVWTEETQYF
>TRBJ1-2|TRBD1|many|TRBV2
TGTGCCAGCAGTGAACCTGACAGGGAGGACACCTTC
CASSEPDREDTF
>TRBJ2-3|NA|few|TRBV5-4
TGTGCCAGCAGCTTTGAGGGACTCGATATCATCTACACAGATACGCAGTATTTT
CASSFEGLDIIYTDTQYF
>TRBJ2-1|TRBD2|NA|TRBV7-2
TGTGCCAGCAGCGCATCCATAGCGGGGCTTTCCTACAATGAGCAGTTCTTC
CASSASIAGLSYNEQFF
>TRBJ1-4|NA|few|TRBV27
TGTGCCAGCAGTTTGGGGCAGACTGCAACTAATGAAAAACTGTTTTTT
CASSLGQTATNEKLFF
>TRBJ2-1|TRBD2|NA|TRBV7-3
TGTGCCAGCAGCTTAACCGGTACTAGCGGTGCTAATGAGCAGTTCTTC
CASSLTGTSGANEQFF
>TRBJ2-5|NA|NA|TRBV4-1
TGCGCCAGCAGCCGATTAAGATTCCAAGAGACCCAGTACTTC
CASSRLRFQETQYF
>TRBJ2-5|TRBD2|NA|TRBV6-6
TGTGCCAGCAGTTACCCCCAGGGGAGTGCGGGGGGCCTCGGGGGAGAGACCCAGTACTTC
CASSYPQGSAGGLGGETQYF
>TRBJ1-6|NA|NA|TRBV12-3/TRBV12-4
TGTGCCAGCAGTCTCGGATCGCTGGGGTCACCCCTCCACTTT
CASSLGSLGSPLHF
>TRBJ1-2|NA|NA|TRBV19
TGTGCCAGTAGTATCTTGACCGAAAACTATGGCTACACCTTC
CASSILTENYGYTF
>TRBJ2-1|NA|many|TRBV3-1
TGTGCCAGCAGCCAAGGCCAGGGTCTTGGGAATGAGCAGTTCTTC
CASSQGQGLGNEQFF
>TRBJ2-1|TRBD2|NA|TRBV28
TGTGCCAGCAGAGGACTAGCGGCGAGCTCCTACAATGAGCAGTTCTTC
CASRGLAASSYNEQFF
>TRBJ1-2|NA|NA|TRBV30
TGTGCCTGGAGCCTAAAGAGAAACTATGGCTACACCTTC
CAWSLKRNYGYTF
>TRBJ1-6|NA|NA|TRBV6-2/TRBV6-3
TGTGCCAGCAGTTACCTACTCGGGACACCGAATAATTCACCCCTCCACTTT
CASSYLLGTPNNSPLHF
>TRBJ2-5|NA|NA|TRBV4-1
TGCGCCAGCAGCCAATTCCAGGCCGACCCGGAGACCCAGTACTTC
CASSQFQADPETQYF
>TRBJ2-3|NA|few|TRBV19
TGTGCCAGTAGTTTAGCAGGCCACACAGATACGCAGTATTTT
CASSLAGHTDTQYF
>TRBJ1-5|NA|few|TRBV21-1
TGTGCCAGCAGCTCACACAGGGAAAGCAATCAGCCCCAGCATTTT
CASSSHRESNQPQHF
>TRBJ1-2|NA|few|TRBV20-1
TGCAGTGCCTCCAGACGGGAAGGCTATGGCTACACCTTC
CSASRREGYGYTF
>TRBJ2-3|TRBD2|few|TRBV28
TGTGCCAGCATACAAGCGGGGGCCTTGGGGGATACGCAGTATTTT
CASIQAGALGDTQYF
>TRBJ1-2|NA|NA|TRBV9
TGTGCCAGCAGCGTAGTTTGGGGAGAAGATGGCTACACCTTC
CASSVVWGEDGYTF
>TRBJ1-2|NA|NA|TRBV6-1
TGTGCCAGCAGTGAACTCGACGGGACTAACTATGGCTACACCTTC
CASSELDGTNYGYTF